A single T cell receptor (beta chain) is shown here with its context. The source of the sample is a study of blood T cell repertoires in COVID-19. Study context: Donors in the United States, Italy and Spain gave samples during acute or convalescent COVID-19. T cells, B-cell-depleted T cells, or PBMCs supplied cDNA or gDNA.

Germline loops: CDR1 SGHNT, CDR2 YENEEA. The CDR3 has 14 amino acids. V gave up 5 bases and J gave up 1 base; unmatched junction bases: 4. Original methodology: How many nucleated cells were present was estimated from reference gene primer amplification. TCRdb's copy holds only in-frame clones and misses some; the assay was immunoSEQ multiplex PCR. V and J calls and clone size are as listed in that table; D and trimming were resolved from the DNA. This table holds about 280,000 clones, 70% to 90% found once. The chain combines TRBV11-3 with TRBJ1-1, with TRBD1 matching 7 bases. The sequence came from a man aged 18-30 years with active or convalescent COVID-19. The sequenced material came from peripheral blood. This chain's CDR3 is CASSQGTENTEAFF. CDR3 nucleotides: TGTGCCAGCAGCCAAGGGACAGAGAACACTGAAGCTTTCTTT.